These 9 T cell receptor beta chains share one sample of origin, sequenced in a study of blood T cell repertoires in COVID-19. Profiled with immunoSEQ multiplex PCR; TCRdb holds only in-frame clones, not every one. The sample lists 350,000 or so clones, around 90% occurring once. The sequenced sample was peripheral blood. These receptor sequences come from a woman between 55 and 75 years old with COVID-19, enrolled during active disease.

V and J are TRBV5-1 and TRBJ2-2, with a tentative D call TRBD1 (5 bases). Trimming took off 2 bases at V and 1 base at J, with 12 bases between the two ends. Looked up from germline, CDR1 is SGHRS and CDR2 is YFSETQ. The CDR3 runs 16 residues. CDR3 loop: CASSFIPDRNTGELFF. The CDR3 DNA sequence: TGCGCCAGCAGCTTTATCCCTGACAGGAACACCGGGGAGCTGTTTTTT.

The CDR3 protein is CASSLTGTLSYEQYF. Here the CDR3 DNA reads TGTGCCAGCAGCTTAACGGGGACTCTCTCCTACGAGCAGTACTTC. The J gene is TRBJ2-7, the V gene TRBV7-3, with a possible D match to TRBD2 (6 bases). V lost 0 bases and J 0 bases, leaving 9 bases between the germline ends. The CDR3 extends over 15 amino acids. CDR1 is SGHTA and CDR2 is FQGTGA in the germline V gene.

V gene TRBV27 combines with J gene TRBJ1-2; 11 bases map to TRBD1. The CDR3 length is 14 residues. V gave up 4 bases and J gave up 3 bases; unmatched junction bases: 1. Germline V CDR1 and CDR2: MNHEY, SMNVEV (reference sequence). CDR3 in DNA: TGTGCCAGCAGTTGGGACAGGGGGGACTATGGCTACACCTTC. This gives the protein CASSWDRGDYGYTF.

The V call is TRBV28, the J call TRBJ1-6; D is uncertain. Trimming took off 11 bases at V and 5 bases at J, with 16 bases between the two ends. The CDR3 has 14 amino acids. The germline V gene has CDR1 MDHEN and CDR2 SYDVKM. CDR3 DNA sequence: TGTGCCGCCCGACCGAACAGCAATAATTCACCCCTCCACTTT. Translated: CAARPNSNNSPLHF.

V and J are TRBV24-1 and TRBJ2-1, with 8 bases aligning to TRBD1. The CDR3 is 15 residues long. After removal of 3 bases from V and 9 bases from J, the junction contained 9 bases not matched to a gene. Per the germline V gene, CDR1 is KGHDR and CDR2 is SFDVKD. The CDR3 sequence is CATSDRQGAASEQFF. The DNA of the CDR3 is TGTGCCACCAGTGATCGCCAGGGGGCCGCTAGTGAGCAGTTCTTC.

This clone showed up just a few times. This CDR3 is CAPRGEGGYGYTF. DNA of the CDR3: TGTGCCCCCCGGGGGGAGGGAGGGTATGGCTACACCTTC. The chain uses TRBV6-5 and TRBJ1-2, with D perhaps matching TRBD1 (5 bases). CDR3 length equals 13 residues. The V gene's germline CDR1 is MNHEY and CDR2 SVGAGI. Trimming took 11 bases from V and 5 from J, leaving 18 bases between them.

This chain links TRBV27 with TRBJ1-1; 10 nucleotides line up with TRBD1. V lost 2 bases and J lost 2; bases outside the gene matches: 2. The CDR3 totals 15 residues. Germline V lookup: CDR1 MNHEY, CDR2 SMNVEV (reference sequence). In DNA form, the CDR3 reads TGTGCCAGCAGTTTAGGGGACAGGGGTAACACTGAAGCTTTCTTT. It yields the protein CASSLGDRGNTEAFF.

V is TRBV5-4 and J is TRBJ1-1; a weak D match, TRBD1 (6 bases). The CDR3 covers 14 residues. V was trimmed by 3 bases and J by 5 bases, leaving 14 bases between them. Germline-derived CDR1 and CDR2 are SGHNT and YYREEE (reference sequence). CDR3 protein: CASSSATGITEAFF. The CDR3 nucleotides are TGTGCCAGCAGCTCAGCAACAGGGATTACTGAAGCTTTCTTT.

DNA for the CDR3: TGTGCCAGCAGCGAGACCGGGACAGGGGGCCGGGGCTACACCTTC. Protein sequence: CASSETGTGGRGYTF. V and J are TRBV9 and TRBJ1-2; TRBD1 agrees at 12 bases. The V and J ends lost 3 bases and 8 bases, in that order; junction bases with no gene match: 8. The CDR3 is 15 amino acids. Germline CDR1 SGDLS, CDR2 YYNGEE.